Here is one TCR beta chain with its context. The authors' processing: Amplified reference gene primers provided the basis for estimating nucleated cell counts. Profiled with immunoSEQ multiplex PCR; TCRdb holds only in-frame clones, not every one. The DNA gave D and trimming, while V, J and clone size come from that table. The data show about 240,000 clones, with around nine tenths seen just once and about 7.6% held by the top ten. This entry is derived from a study of blood T cell repertoires in COVID-19. Study at large: COVID-19 samples collected from the United States, Italy and Spain covered acute and convalescent phases. T cells, B-cell-depleted T cells, or PBMCs supplied cDNA or gDNA.

V trimming: 4 bases; J trimming: 6 bases; junction bases outside the gene matches: 4. There are 13 residues in the CDR3. The germline gives CDR1 MNHNY, CDR2 SVGAGI (reference sequence). The material sequenced was peripheral blood. The V and J genes are TRBV6-6 and TRBJ1-2; 8 bases are a match to TRBD1. This clonotype was sampled from a woman between 65 and 79 years old with active or convalescent COVID-19. CDR3 bases: TGTGCCAGCAGTTTCACAGGGGGGGATGGCTACACCTTC. Amino acids: CASSFTGGDGYTF.